Each of the 30 T cell receptor beta chains below was sequenced from the same sample in a study of cytomegalovirus exposure and HLA in healthy donors. This PCR relied on a set of 60 Vbeta primers and 13 Jbeta primers. Clones were read by immunoSEQ multiplex PCR, and TCRdb kept only the in-frame ones, dropping some. The data hold some 190,000 clones, with 65% to 85% observed a single time. Sequenced: PBMCs. The source is a girl aged 10-17 years in good health and CMV-seropositive.

This chain uses TRBV29-1 with TRBJ1-1, with D perhaps matching TRBD1 (5 bases). CDR1 and CDR2 from the germline V gene are SQVTM and ANQGSEA. V was cut by 0 bases and J by 9 bases, with 11 bases left in between. The CDR3 contains 12 residues. CDR3 amino acids: CSVEDQGLKAFF. The CDR3, as DNA: TGCAGCGTTGAAGACCAGGGTTTGAAAGCTTTCTTT.

The rearrangement links TRBV19 to TRBJ1-5; no definite D call. This CDR3 spans 14 amino acids. Germline loops: CDR1 LNHDA, CDR2 SQIVND (reference sequence). Trimming shortened V by 6 bases and J by 7 bases, and 16 bases separated the two germline ends. In DNA, the CDR3 is TGTGCCAGTAGAAAGGAGGGAAGGCCCCAGCCCCAGCATTTT. Its translation is CASRKEGRPQPQHF.

CDR3 sequence: CASSGIIGSGRASYNEQFF. The CDR3 DNA follows: TGTGCCAGCAGTGGTATCATAGGCAGCGGGAGGGCCTCCTACAATGAGCAGTTCTTC. This chain uses TRBV2 with TRBJ2-1; 10 bases match TRBD2. The germline gives CDR1 SNHLY, CDR2 FYNNEI. The CDR3 spans 19 residues. The V segment lost 4 bases and the J segment 0 bases; nucleotides outside the gene matches: 12. Looking up the rest from reference TRBV2 and TRBJ2-1 gives the full variable domain: EPEVTQTPSHQVTQMGQEVILRCVPISNHLYFYWYRQILGQKVEFLVSFYNNEISEKSEIFDDQFSVERPDGSNFTLKIRSTKLEDSAMYFCASSGIIGSGRASYNEQFFGPGTRLTVL.

CDR3 nucleotides: TGTGCCAGCAGCTCGGGGTACGGTGGGTTTAGAGAGACCCAGTACTTC. Translating gives CASSSGYGGFRETQYF. V and J are TRBV7-9 and TRBJ2-5; D perhaps matches TRBD2 (5 bases). The CDR3 covers 16 residues. Germline V lookup: CDR1 SEHNR, CDR2 FQNEAQ (reference sequence). The germline V and J ends were trimmed by 4 bases and 4 bases, with 19 bases remaining between them.

This chain links TRBV30 with TRBJ1-1; D remains ambiguous. Germline V lookup: CDR1 GTSNPN, CDR2 SVGIG (reference sequence). V was clipped by 8 bases and J by 0 bases, with 10 bases between them. This CDR3 spans 12 amino acids. The CDR3 reads CARAGLNTEAFF. CDR3 sequence (DNA): TGTGCCCGGGCGGGCCTGAACACTGAAGCTTTCTTT.

The chain has TRBV18 and TRBJ1-2; D remains unclear. V was clipped by 3 bases and J by 4 bases, with 18 bases between them. Germline V lookup: CDR1 KGHSH, CDR2 LQKENI. This CDR3 is built from 16 residues. The CDR3 here is CASSPLARDPSYGYTF. CDR3 nucleotides: TGTGCCAGCTCACCCCTTGCGCGGGATCCTTCCTATGGCTACACCTTC.

V usage is TRBV27 and J usage is TRBJ2-1, with 10 bases fitting TRBD2. Germline CDR1 is MNHEY and CDR2 is SMNVEV (reference sequence). CDR3 length equals 16 residues. V shed 6 bases, J shed 3 bases, and the junction held 8 bases outside the gene matches. This CDR3 is CASRPGSGRSYNEQFF. CDR3 in DNA: TGTGCCAGCAGGCCGGGTAGCGGGAGGAGCTACAATGAGCAGTTCTTC.

A few counts support this clone. The chain is built from TRBV2 and TRBJ2-1, with D perhaps matching TRBD2 (6 bases). This CDR3 is 16 amino acids long. Deletions cut 3 bases from V and 0 bases from J, with 12 bases between. The germline V gene encodes CDR1 SNHLY and CDR2 FYNNEI. Here the CDR3 DNA reads TGTGCCAGCAGTGAGATAGCGGCGAGCTCCTACAATGAGCAGTTCTTC. Its translation is CASSEIAASSYNEQFF.

The rearrangement joins TRBV18 to TRBJ1-5; no clear D gene. The germline V gene has CDR1 KGHSH and CDR2 LQKENI. The CDR3 loop spans 17 amino acids. Trimming shortened V by 2 bases and J by 0 bases, and 14 bases separated the two germline ends. CDR3 region: CASSPVAVLISNQPQHF. The CDR3 coding sequence is TGTGCCAGCTCACCAGTAGCGGTCCTGATTAGCAATCAGCCCCAGCATTTT.

The rearrangement links TRBV11-2 to TRBJ1-4; TRBD1 matches 7 bases. Losses at the gene ends were 7 bases for V and 8 bases for J; bases not matched to a gene: 13. Germline V CDR1 and CDR2: SGHAT, FQNNGV. The CDR3 consists of 15 residues. The CDR3 spells CASTKSTGADEKLFF. CDR3 in DNA: TGTGCCAGCACCAAATCCACAGGGGCGGACGAAAAACTGTTTTTT.

This clone has just a few counts. The V gene is TRBV7-2, the J gene TRBJ2-1, with 7 bases fitting TRBD2. The CDR3 runs 16 residues. Germline trimming cut 5 bases from V and 0 bases from J; bases unmatched to any gene: 7. CDR1 and CDR2 from the germline V gene are SGHTA and FQGNSA. CDR3 sequence reads: CASSLFRGSSYNEQFF. CDR3 DNA sequence: TGTGCCAGCAGCCTTTTTCGCGGGAGCTCCTACAATGAGCAGTTCTTC.

For this clone: At one end, the junction sequence differs from germline, possibly due to a read error. The CDR3 DNA reads as TGTGCCAGCAGTCTATCGGGGCAATTCTACGAGCAGTACTTC. The encoded protein is CASSLSGQFYEQYF. The chain links TRBV27 to TRBJ2-7; tentatively, D is TRBD1 or TRBD2 (5 bases each). The V gene's germline CDR1 is MNHEY and CDR2 SMNVEV (reference sequence). The CDR3 spans 14 residues.

This clone was picked up one time. This chain links TRBV10-3 with TRBJ2-7, with TRBD2 matching 11 bases. Unmatched junction bases numbered 12, after V lost 6 bases and J lost 2 bases. Looked up from germline, CDR1 is ENHRY and CDR2 is SYGVKD. CDR3 length: 17 residues. The CDR3, as DNA: TGTGCCATCAGGAGTGGGACTAGCGGTGTGCTCGCCTACGAGCAGTACTTC. Its translation: CAIRSGTSGVLAYEQYF.

The V call is TRBV18, the J call TRBJ2-3; D might be TRBD1 (6 bases). The CDR3 runs to 13 residues. Trimming pared 5 bases from V and 5 bases from J, leaving 11 bases between. The V gene's germline CDR1 is KGHSH and CDR2 LQKENI. Written as DNA, the CDR3 is TGTGCCAGCTCATCACAGGACAGAGATACGCAGTATTTT. Its translation: CASSSQDRDTQYF.

The chain couples TRBV7-2 to TRBJ2-2, with a possible D match to TRBD1 (6 bases). CDR3 length: 16 residues. V lost 3 bases and J lost 0, with 11 bases in between. CDR1 is SGHTA, CDR2 FQGNSA, per germline. The CDR3 DNA reads TGTGCCAGCAGCTTTTACAGGGCTTCGAACACCGGGGAGCTGTTTTTT. Its protein is CASSFYRASNTGELFF.

This rearrangement joins TRBV18 to TRBJ1-1; 10 bases are a match to TRBD1. CDR1 is KGHSH and CDR2 is LQKENI in the germline V gene. The CDR3 sequence is 14 residues long. Trimming cost V 3 bases and J 3 bases; bases outside gene matches: 1. DNA of the CDR3: TGTGCCAGCTCACCGGACAGGGGGGACACTGAAGCTTTCTTT. This codes for CASSPDRGDTEAFF.

The chain is built from TRBV6-1 and TRBJ2-7, with D unclear. Germline lookup yields CDR1 MNHNS and CDR2 SASEGT. CDR3 length: 11 residues. V dropped 7 bases and J dropped 2 bases, with 6 bases sitting between them. CDR3 DNA sequence: TGTGCCAGCACCCGGGCCTACGAGCAGTACTTC. It encodes CASTRAYEQYF.

Only a few counts were recorded for this clone. The genes are TRBV11-2 and TRBJ2-6; D not resolved. The CDR3 is 13 residues long. Germline CDR1 reads SGHAT; CDR2 reads FQNNGV. V was cut by 0 bases and J by 5 bases, with 2 bases left in between. The CDR3 sequence is CASSLDRANVLTF. CDR3 DNA sequence: TGTGCCAGCAGCTTAGACAGGGCCAACGTCCTGACTTTC.

This chain uses TRBV7-2 with TRBJ1-2; a possible D gene is TRBD1 (6 bases). The CDR3 is 15 residues long. Trimming took off 6 bases at V and 0 bases at J, with 14 bases between the two ends. The V gene's germline CDR1 is SGHTA and CDR2 FQGNSA. CDR3 in DNA: TGTGCCAGCAGTTCTCCGGGACATCCTAACTATGGCTACACCTTC. It translates to CASSSPGHPNYGYTF.

This CDR3 is CASSLKAGNGYTF. The CDR3 DNA reads as TGTGCCAGCAGCTTGAAGGCAGGGAATGGCTACACCTTC. The chain employs TRBV5-4 and TRBJ1-2; a weak D match, TRBD1 (5 bases). This CDR3 spans 13 amino acids. Trimming left V 1 base short and J 6 bases short, with 10 bases between. Germline V gene lookup returns CDR1 SGHNT and CDR2 YYREEE (reference sequence).

The chain couples TRBV30 to TRBJ2-3; possibly TRBD2 for D (7 bases). Germline-derived CDR1 and CDR2 are GTSNPN and SVGIG (reference sequence). V lost 3 bases and J lost 2, with 15 bases in between. This CDR3 has 15 residues. The CDR3 loop is CAWRFPGGATDTQYF. In DNA, the CDR3 is TGTGCCTGGAGGTTCCCGGGGGGCGCCACAGATACGCAGTATTTT.

The chain combines TRBV10-3 with TRBJ2-3; 7 positions match TRBD1. Germline CDR1 ENHRY, CDR2 SYGVKD. The CDR3 has 16 amino acids. Trimming cost V 2 bases and J 0 bases; bases outside gene matches: 5. CDR3 sequence (DNA): TGTGCCATCAGTGAGCCGGGGACAGCCAGCACAGATACGCAGTATTTT. Protein product: CAISEPGTASTDTQYF.

The CDR3, as DNA: TGCGCCACCCAGTCTCACCGCAGCGGGGGAGTTGGCACCGGGGAGCTGTTTTTT. Its translation: CATQSHRSGGVGTGELFF. The chain joins TRBV5-1 to TRBJ2-2, with 8 bases that match TRBD2. The CDR3 is 18 amino acids. Germline CDR1 SGHRS, CDR2 YFSETQ. V dropped 9 bases and J dropped 4; count of bases not matched to a gene: 20.

This clone was picked up a small number of times. The J gene is TRBJ2-1, the V gene TRBV25-1; D is possibly TRBD2 (6 bases). V lost 3 bases, J lost 10 bases, and 7 bases lay in between. This CDR3 spans 11 amino acids. CDR1 and CDR2 from the germline V gene are MGHDK and SYGVNS. CDR3: CASSEGGEQFF. The CDR3 bases are TGTGCCAGCAGTGAGGGGGGAGAGCAGTTCTTC. The variable domain in full, with the rest retrieved from reference TRBV25-1 and TRBJ2-1, is EADIYQTPRYLVIGTGKKITLECSQTMGHDKMYWYQQDPGMELHLIHYSYGVNSTEKGDLSSESTVSRIRTEHFPLTLESARPSHTSQYLCASSEGGEQFFGPGTRLTVL.

The chain is built from TRBV15 and TRBJ2-2, with a weak D call TRBD1 (6 bases). Trimming left V 0 bases short and J 0 bases short, with 11 bases between. This CDR3 spans 17 amino acids. Germline CDR1 reads LNHNV; CDR2 reads YYDKDF (reference sequence). The DNA for the CDR3 is TGTGCCACCAGCAGAGATCTGGGGGCTACGAACACCGGGGAGCTGTTTTTT. Amino acid sequence: CATSRDLGATNTGELFF.

The chain combines TRBV7-8 with TRBJ2-1, with TRBD2 matching over 8 bases. J gave up 5 bases and V 2 bases, and 8 bases lay outside the gene matches. The CDR3 sequence is 16 residues long. Germline CDR1 reads SGHVS; CDR2 reads FQNEAQ. CDR3 loop: CASSLNTAGGNNEQFF. CDR3 coding DNA: TGTGCCAGCAGCTTAAATACTGCGGGAGGTAACAATGAGCAGTTCTTC. The full variable domain, completed using reference TRBV7-8 and TRBJ2-1, is GAGVSQSPRYKVAKRGQDVALRCDPISGHVSLFWYQQALGQGPEFLTYFQNEAQLDKSGLPSDRFFAERPEGSVSTLKIQRTQQEDSAVYLCASSLNTAGGNNEQFFGPGTRLTVL.

The chain is built from TRBV7-9 and TRBJ1-2, with D perhaps matching TRBD1 (5 bases). Trimming took off 1 base at V and 8 bases at J, with 11 bases between the two ends. The CDR3 extends over 13 amino acids. In germline, CDR1 is SEHNR, CDR2 FQNEAQ (reference sequence). The CDR3 bases are TGTGCCAGCAGCTTAGGCGGACAAGGAGGCTACACCTTC. Its translation is CASSLGGQGGYTF. Together with reference TRBV7-9 and TRBJ1-2, the CDR3 gives the full variable domain: DTGVSQNPRHKITKRGQNVTFRCDPISEHNRLYWYRQTLGQGPEFLTYFQNEAQLEKSRLLSDRFSAERPKGSFSTLEIQRTEQGDSAMYLCASSLGGQGGYTFGSGTRLTVV.

This clone was observed a single time. V gene TRBV7-3 combines with J gene TRBJ2-2, with D hard to call. Germline CDR1 and CDR2: SGHTA and FQGTGA. V was pared by 5 bases and J by 8 bases, with 12 bases between. This CDR3 has 13 residues. The CDR3 sequence is CASSLDSDGELFF. CDR3 DNA: TGTGCCAGCAGCCTAGACTCGGATGGGGAGCTGTTTTTT.

This chain joins TRBV5-4 and TRBJ2-1, with 9 bases matching TRBD2. The CDR3 has 17 residues. Germline V gives CDR1 SGHNT, CDR2 YYREEE (reference sequence). V lost 4 bases, J lost 1 base, and 9 bases stayed unmatched. The CDR3 DNA reads as TGTGCCAGCAGCCCTCTTCGTAGCGGGAGATCCTACAATGAGCAGTTCTTC. Translated: CASSPLRSGRSYNEQFF.

The chain couples TRBV9 to TRBJ2-5; TRBD2 is a possible D gene (5 bases). CDR1 is SGDLS and CDR2 is YYNGEE in the germline V gene. Deletions cut 3 bases from V and 7 bases from J, with 13 bases between. The CDR3 consists of 13 residues. The CDR3 DNA reads TGTGCCAGCAGCGGCACCTTCGGAGGGACCCAGTACTTC. Translation: CASSGTFGGTQYF.